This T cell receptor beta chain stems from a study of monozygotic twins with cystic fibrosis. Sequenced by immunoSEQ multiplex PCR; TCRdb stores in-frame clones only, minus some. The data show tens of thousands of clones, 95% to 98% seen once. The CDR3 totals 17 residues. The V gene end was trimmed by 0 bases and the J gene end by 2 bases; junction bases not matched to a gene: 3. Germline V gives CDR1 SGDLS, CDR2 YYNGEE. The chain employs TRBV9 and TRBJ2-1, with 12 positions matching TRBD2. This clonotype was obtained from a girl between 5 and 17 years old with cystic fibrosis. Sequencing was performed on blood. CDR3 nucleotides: TGTGCCAGCAGCGTAGCAGGACTAGCGGGACCCTACAATGAGCAGTTCTTC. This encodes CASSVAGLAGPYNEQFF. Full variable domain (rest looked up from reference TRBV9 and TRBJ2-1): DSGVTQTPKHLITATGQRVTLRCSPRSGDLSVYWYQQSLDQGLQFLIQYYNGEERAKGNILERFSAQQFPDLHSELNLSSLELGDSALYFCASSVAGLAGPYNEQFFGPGTRLTVL.